Below, 25 T cell receptor beta chains from the same sample are listed, as sequenced in a study of CD8+CD57+ T cells in acquired aplastic anemia. Template material for TCR beta VDJ and CDR3 profiling consisted of genomic DNA. One entry per CDR3 protein, called by TCRdb with MiXCR from the reads. The profile shows 150,000 to 200,000 distinct CDR3 sequences, roughly 60% of them singletons. Patients chosen for sequencing had shown CD8+CD57+ cell expansion by flow cytometry. Source material: sorted CD4+, CD8+, or CD8+CD57+ T cells (not recorded which) from PBMCs. The source of these receptors is a human donor with aplastic anemia.

The chain couples TRBV24-1 to TRBJ2-7; 8 nucleotides align to TRBD2. Per germline, CDR1 KGHDR and CDR2 SFDVKD. J lost 6 bases, V lost 4 bases, and 7 bases had no gene match. The length of the CDR3 is 14 residues. The CDR3 protein is CATSEGSGRSEQYF. The CDR3 DNA follows: TGTGCCACCAGTGAGGGGAGCGGGAGAAGCGAGCAGTACTTC.

J is TRBJ2-1 and V is TRBV2; D perhaps matches TRBD1 (7 bases). Trimming stripped 1 base from V and 4 bases from J, with 11 bases between. This CDR3 contains 15 residues. Germline V gene data show CDR1 as SNHLY and CDR2 as FYNNEI. CDR3 sequence reads: CASSEVPGGYNEQFF. CDR3 DNA: TGTGCCAGCAGTGAAGTTCCAGGGGGGTACAATGAGCAGTTCTTC.

The chain uses TRBV19 and TRBJ1-2; D is possibly TRBD1 (5 bases). The germline V and J ends were trimmed by 8 bases and 7 bases, with 14 bases remaining between them. The CDR3 contains 12 residues. Germline CDR1 is LNHDA and CDR2 is SQIVND (reference sequence). CDR3 nucleotide sequence: TGTGCCAGTCGTCCCGCCCAGGGTGGCTACACCTTC. Protein product: CASRPAQGGYTF.

Only a few counts were recorded for this clonotype. CDR3 in DNA: TGCAGTGCTAGAACAGACTCTGGGGCCAACGTCCTGACTTTC. It is translated as CSARTDSGANVLTF. The rearrangement links TRBV20-1 to TRBJ2-6; D not resolved. V dropped 2 bases and J dropped 0 bases, with 5 bases sitting between them. The CDR3 has 14 residues. The germline V gene encodes CDR1 DFQATT and CDR2 SNEGSKA (reference sequence).

This sequence joins TRBV19 and TRBJ1-6; 8 nucleotides match TRBD1. Germline CDR1 reads LNHDA; CDR2 reads SQIVND (reference sequence). The CDR3 consists of 14 residues. With 5 bases clipped from V and 9 bases from J, the junction kept 6 bases outside the gene matches. The CDR3 loop reads CASSDTGGGSPLHF. The CDR3 coding sequence is TGTGCCAGTAGTGATACAGGGGGGGGTTCACCCCTCCACTTT. Based on the CDR3 plus reference TRBV19 and TRBJ1-6, the full variable domain is DGGITQSPKYLFRKEGQNVTLSCEQNLNHDAMYWYRQDPGQGLRLIYYSQIVNDFQKGDIAEGYSVSREKKESFPLTVTSAQKNPTAFYLCASSDTGGGSPLHFGNGTRLTVT.

The chain carries TRBV10-2 and TRBJ2-1; no clear D gene. The CDR3 runs to 14 residues. Trimming took off 0 bases at V and 6 bases at J, with 9 bases between the two ends. Germline CDR1 is WSHSY and CDR2 is SAAADI. The CDR3 sequence is CASSESIAGNEQFF. The CDR3 coding sequence is TGCGCCAGCAGTGAGTCGATCGCCGGCAATGAGCAGTTCTTC.

This clonotype was counted a few times. The rearrangement joins TRBV29-1 to TRBJ2-3, with 9 bases fitting TRBD1. The CDR3 spans 13 residues. Germline CDR1 SQVTM, CDR2 ANQGSEA. The trim removed 5 bases at V and 4 bases at J, leaving 4 bases unmatched. CDR3 nucleotides: TGCAGCGTTCAAACAGGGGGCGCAGATACGCAGTATTTT. It encodes CSVQTGGADTQYF.

This clonotype was counted ten times or more. The CDR3 region is CASSYSIGNEQFF. In DNA form, the CDR3 reads TGTGCCAGCAGCTACTCCATTGGCAATGAGCAGTTCTTC. The V call is TRBV7-6, the J call TRBJ2-1; D call uncertain. There are 13 residues in the CDR3. The germline V gene has CDR1 SGHVS and CDR2 FNYEAQ. With 4 bases removed from V and 6 bases from J, the gap between germline ends came to 10 bases.

This clonotype was recorded a few times. J is TRBJ1-1 and V is TRBV27; D is possibly TRBD1 (5 bases). CDR3 size: 14 residues. The germline V gene has CDR1 MNHEY and CDR2 SMNVEV (reference sequence). Trimming removed 5 bases from V and 1 base from J, with 11 bases in between. The CDR3 DNA reads TGTGCCAGCAGTCCCCGGGGACCGAACACTGAAGCTTTCTTT. This translates into CASSPRGPNTEAFF.

The chain combines TRBV10-3 with TRBJ2-3, with 8 bases that match TRBD2. Germline V CDR1 and CDR2: ENHRY, SYGVKD. V lost 3 bases to trimming and J lost 5 bases; unmatched junction nucleotides: 7. The CDR3 is made up of 15 amino acids. The DNA of the CDR3 is TGTGCCATCAGTGACGGGGGGGGCCGAGGAGATACGCAGTATTTT. Protein sequence: CAISDGGGRGDTQYF.

The V and J genes are TRBV19 and TRBJ1-1; D may be TRBD1 (5 bases). V lost 5 bases and J 6 bases, leaving 19 bases between the germline ends. The CDR3 spans 15 residues. CDR1 is LNHDA and CDR2 is SQIVND in the germline V gene (reference sequence). CDR3 sequence (DNA): TGTGCCAGTAGTCCAGCCCCTCAGGGATTTGCTGAAGCTTTCTTT. It codes for CASSPAPQGFAEAFF.

The rearrangement uses TRBV24-1 and TRBJ2-2; 8 positions match TRBD1. Trimming took 10 bases from V and 0 from J; bases not matched to a gene: 3. This CDR3 comprises 14 residues. CDR1 and CDR2 (germline): KGHDR, SFDVKD. For the CDR3, the DNA is TGTGCCACGAAACAGGGGGCGAACACCGGGGAGCTGTTTTTT. Translation gives CATKQGANTGELFF.

The genes are TRBV7-2 and TRBJ2-7; 10 bases map to TRBD2. CDR3 length: 19 residues. Germline lookup yields CDR1 SGHTA and CDR2 FQGNSA. V lost 7 bases to trimming and J lost 4 bases; unmatched junction nucleotides: 22. The CDR3 spells CASTEWSRPSGRGEYEQYF. In DNA form, the CDR3 reads TGTGCCAGCACCGAGTGGTCCCGCCCTAGCGGGAGAGGTGAGTACGAGCAGTACTTC.

This clonotype has a handful of counts. The chain carries TRBV5-1 and TRBJ2-2; D unresolved. V was clipped by 0 bases and J by 4 bases, with 7 bases between them. The CDR3 is 14 amino acids. CDR1 and CDR2 (germline): SGHRS, YFSETQ. The CDR3 is CASSLESGTGELFF. The CDR3, as DNA: TGCGCCAGCAGCTTGGAGTCGGGCACCGGGGAGCTGTTTTTT.

V and J are TRBV20-1 and TRBJ2-7; 8 bases match TRBD1. The V gene end was trimmed by 3 bases and the J gene end by 0 bases; junction bases not matched to a gene: 4. Germline V CDR1 and CDR2: DFQATT, SNEGSKA (reference sequence). The CDR3 is 14 residues long. CDR3 sequence reads: CSARDREFSYEQYF. The CDR3 DNA is TGCAGTGCTAGGGACAGGGAGTTCTCCTACGAGCAGTACTTC.

The rearrangement uses TRBV10-3 and TRBJ2-7, with TRBD2 identical over 7 bases. CDR3 size: 15 residues. V lost 0 bases, J lost 5 bases, and 7 bases stayed unmatched. The germline gives CDR1 ENHRY, CDR2 SYGVKD. The CDR3 DNA follows: TGTGCCATCAGTGAGTCGGGCGGGAGAGGAGACGAGCAGTACTTC. It yields the protein CAISESGGRGDEQYF.

The chain links TRBV12-3 or TRBV12-4 to TRBJ2-2; D possibly corresponds to TRBD1 (6 bases). The CDR3 contains 14 residues. CDR3 protein: CASADRRYTGELFF. As DNA, the CDR3 is TGTGCTAGTGCAGACAGGAGATACACCGGGGAGCTGTTTTTT.

For this clonotype: Its ends do not fully match the called genes, so a read error is possible. This rearrangement joins TRBV24-1 to TRBJ2-3; TRBD1 matches at 7 bases. The CDR3 is 13 residues long. Germline CDR1 reads KGHDR; CDR2 reads SFDVKD. CDR3 in DNA: TGTGCCGCCAGTAAGGGGGCGCCGGATACGCAGTATTTT. Translated: CAASKGAPDTQYF.

This clonotype showed up many times. The gene calls are TRBV6-1 and TRBJ1-1; TRBD1 is a possible D gene (5 bases). The CDR3 runs 14 residues. CDR1 MNHNS and CDR2 SASEGT come from the germline V gene. V was cut by 2 bases and J by 3 bases, with 10 bases left in between. CDR3 nucleotide sequence: TGTGCCAGCAGTGAAAATGGGGGGGACACTGAAGCTTTCTTT. Translating it yields CASSENGGDTEAFF.

This chain joins TRBV5-1 and TRBJ2-7; no definite D call. This CDR3 has 14 amino acids. The V gene's germline CDR1 is SGHRS and CDR2 YFSETQ. V lost 0 bases and J 3 bases, leaving 10 bases between the germline ends. The CDR3 loop reads CASSLDDTVYEQYF. The DNA for the CDR3 is TGCGCCAGCAGCTTGGATGACACCGTCTACGAGCAGTACTTC.

The chain employs TRBV24-1 and TRBJ2-1, with D possibly being TRBD1 (5 bases). The V gene lost 4 bases and the J gene lost 6 bases, with 9 bases spanning the gap. The CDR3 is 13 amino acids. The germline V gene has CDR1 KGHDR and CDR2 SFDVKD. CDR3 loop: CATSEHRSNEQFF. In DNA form, the CDR3 reads TGTGCCACCAGTGAACACAGGAGCAATGAGCAGTTCTTC.

This rearrangement joins TRBV25-1 to TRBJ2-7, with TRBD1 as a possible D gene (5 bases). CDR1 is MGHDK and CDR2 is SYGVNS in the germline V gene. The CDR3 has 14 amino acids. V was cut by 2 bases and J by 9 bases, with 17 bases left in between. The CDR3 DNA reads as TGTGCCAGCAGTGAAGTAGGTCCCCCTACAGGGCAGTACTTC. It translates to CASSEVGPPTGQYF.

The rearrangement uses TRBV29-1 and TRBJ2-2; 7 nucleotides agree with TRBD1. V shed 3 bases, J shed 5 bases, and the junction held 3 bases outside the gene matches. Germline-derived CDR1 and CDR2 are SQVTM and ANQGSEA. The CDR3 has 13 amino acids. The CDR3 spells CSVDSQGTGELFF. CDR3 bases: TGCAGCGTTGATTCACAGGGGACCGGGGAGCTGTTTTTT.

This clonotype was found many times. V gene TRBV10-3 combines with J gene TRBJ2-3; 10 bases map to TRBD1. J lost 5 bases, V lost 2 bases, and 1 base had no gene match. Germline V gene lookup returns CDR1 ENHRY and CDR2 SYGVKD. The CDR3 is 14 amino acids. CDR3 sequence (DNA): TGTGCCATCAGTGAGGGGACAGGGGTAGATACGCAGTATTTT. This translates into CAISEGTGVDTQYF.

The chain employs TRBV7-3 and TRBJ1-6; D is unresolved. Germline CDR1 reads SGHTA; CDR2 reads FQGTGA. This CDR3 is built from 14 residues. With 0 bases removed from V and 7 bases from J, the gap between germline ends came to 7 bases. In DNA form, the CDR3 reads TGTGCCAGCAGCTTAACTCCGGACAATTCACCCCTCCACTTT. Residues: CASSLTPDNSPLHF.